The source of this T cell receptor (beta chain) is a study of blood T cell repertoires in COVID-19. Study as a whole: The study drew acute and convalescent COVID-19 samples from the United States, Italy and Spain. T cells, B-cell-depleted T cells, or PBMCs provided the cDNA or gDNA that served as material.

Germline values: CDR1 WSHSY, CDR2 SAAADI. The CDR3 loop spans 11 amino acids. Between the trimmed V and J ends, which lost 5 bases and 7 bases, there was a span of 6 bases. Profiled with immunoSEQ multiplex PCR; TCRdb holds only in-frame clones, not every one. In the table there are over 200,000 clones, more than 65% of which are singletons. The sequencing sample was made of peripheral blood. This TCR came from a man aged 50 to 60 with active or convalescent COVID-19. V and J are TRBV10-2 and TRBJ2-1; the D gene is possibly TRBD2 (5 bases). The CDR3 nucleotides read TGCGCCAGCAGTCCGGGGAATGAGCAGTTCTTC. Its protein is CASSPGNEQFF.